One T cell receptor (beta chain) is described in this entry. Its matching antigen is unknown. Libraries were prepared by immunoSEQ multiplex PCR; TCRdb keeps only in-frame clonotypes and omits some of them. The top ten hold 6.9% of the sample, which has about 160,000 clones, around 87% seen once. This entry belongs to a study of T cell responses to AZD1222 COVID-19 vaccine. V gave up 0 bases and J gave up 4 bases; unmatched junction bases: 11. Germline V lookup: CDR1 SGHRS, CDR2 YFSETQ. This CDR3 comprises 18 residues. Study conclusions and caveats: Donors in the cohort were predominantly white British and more often female, and clonal diversity was possibly underestimated.

Sample: peripheral blood, taken on day 0 of AZD1222 vaccination. The receptor comes from an adult in good health. J is TRBJ2-1 and V is TRBV5-1, with 9 bases fitting TRBD2. CDR3 sequence (DNA): TGCGCCAGCAGCTTGGATAACCAAGCGGGGGGTAGTTACAATGAGCAGTTCTTC. Translated, it gives CASSLDNQAGGSYNEQFF. Full variable domain (outside the CDR3, taken from reference TRBV5-1 and TRBJ2-1): KAGVTQTPRYLIKTRGQQVTLSCSPISGHRSVSWYQQTPGQGLQFLFEYFSETQRNKGNFPGRFSGRQFSNSRSEMNVSTLELGDSALYLCASSLDNQAGGSYNEQFFGPGTRLTVL.